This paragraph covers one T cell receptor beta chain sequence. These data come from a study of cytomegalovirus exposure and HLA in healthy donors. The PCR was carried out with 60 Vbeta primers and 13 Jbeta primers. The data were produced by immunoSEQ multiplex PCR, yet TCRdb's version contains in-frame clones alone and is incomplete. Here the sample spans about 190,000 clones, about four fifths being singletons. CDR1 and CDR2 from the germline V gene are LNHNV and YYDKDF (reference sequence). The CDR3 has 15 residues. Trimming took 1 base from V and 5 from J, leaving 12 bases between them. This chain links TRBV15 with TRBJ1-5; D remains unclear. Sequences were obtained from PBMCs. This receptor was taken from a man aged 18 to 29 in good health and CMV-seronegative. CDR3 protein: CATSRVRVHDQPQHF. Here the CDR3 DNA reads TGTGCCACCAGCAGAGTGAGGGTCCACGATCAGCCCCAGCATTTT.